These 27 T cell receptor beta chains were all obtained from the same sample, sequenced in a study of blood T cell repertoires in COVID-19. Only in-frame clones appear in the TCRdb table, and some are missing; sequencing was by immunoSEQ multiplex PCR. The repertoire consists of 100,000 to 150,000 clones, with roughly 88% occurring once and the leading ten covering over 4.5%. Specimen: peripheral blood. The receptors stem from a human donor in a cohort sampled during active COVID-19.

The DNA for the CDR3 is TGTGCCAGCAGCCGCGGAGCGATTGCGGGGGGCACAGATACGCAGTATTTT. This encodes CASSRGAIAGGTDTQYF. V gene TRBV2 combines with J gene TRBJ2-3; 7 nucleotides align to TRBD2. The CDR3 sequence is 17 residues long. V gave up 6 bases and J gave up 1 base; unmatched junction bases: 13. CDR1 is SNHLY, CDR2 FYNNEI, per germline.

This chain links TRBV7-9 with TRBJ2-1; 7 bases agree with TRBD2. Losses at the gene ends were 6 bases for V and 6 bases for J; bases not matched to a gene: 8. Germline values: CDR1 SEHNR, CDR2 FQNEAQ (reference sequence). CDR3 length: 14 amino acids. CDR3: CASRRLGEGNEQFF. The CDR3 nucleotides are TGTGCCAGCAGGCGATTGGGGGAGGGCAATGAGCAGTTCTTC. Filled out from reference TRBV7-9 and TRBJ2-1, the complete variable domain reads DTGVSQNPRHKITKRGQNVTFRCDPISEHNRLYWYRQTLGQGPEFLTYFQNEAQLEKSRLLSDRFSAERPKGSFSTLEIQRTEQGDSAMYLCASRRLGEGNEQFFGPGTRLTVL.

V gene TRBV10-3 combines with J gene TRBJ2-1; 12 bases are a match to TRBD2. The junction had 1 base not matched to a gene; V was cut back by 4 bases and J by 0 bases. Per germline, CDR1 ENHRY and CDR2 SYGVKD. The CDR3 is 16 amino acids. The CDR3 DNA follows: TGTGCCATCAGTGGGACTAGCGGGGCCTCCTACAATGAGCAGTTCTTC. Residues: CAISGTSGASYNEQFF.

The V and J genes are TRBV30 and TRBJ2-7; no definite D call. The CDR3 covers 11 residues. The germline V and J ends were trimmed by 1 base and 4 bases, with 5 bases remaining between them. Germline CDR1 reads GTSNPN; CDR2 reads SVGIG (reference sequence). As DNA, the CDR3 is TGTGCCTGGAGTGCGACTTACGAGCAGTACTTC. It encodes CAWSATYEQYF.

J is TRBJ1-4 and V is TRBV10-2; D is ambiguous. The germline V gene has CDR1 WSHSY and CDR2 SAAADI. This CDR3 contains 14 residues. Trimming shortened V by 6 bases and J by 8 bases, and 16 bases separated the two germline ends. CDR3 region: CASRRHGSGEKLFF. The DNA for the CDR3 is TGCGCCAGCAGGCGCCACGGCTCGGGGGAAAAACTGTTTTTT.

This clone was observed a few times. The chain has TRBV4-1 and TRBJ2-7; tentative D call: TRBD2 (5 bases). Between the trimmed V and J ends, which lost 3 bases and 0 bases, there was a span of 9 bases. CDR1 and CDR2 from the germline V gene are MGHRA and YSYEKL. The CDR3 loop spans 14 amino acids. CDR3 bases: TGCGCCAGCAGCCAGTCTGGGAGCTCCTACGAGCAGTACTTC. Protein product: CASSQSGSSYEQYF.

The genes are TRBV10-3 and TRBJ1-5, with a tentative D call TRBD1 (5 bases). The ends were cut back, 4 bases at V and 3 bases at J, with 10 bases in the middle. Germline V CDR1 and CDR2: ENHRY, SYGVKD. The CDR3 is made up of 14 amino acids. The CDR3 loop reads CAISVGGINQPQHF. The DNA of the CDR3 is TGTGCCATCAGTGTGGGGGGAATCAATCAGCCCCAGCATTTT.

The V call is TRBV7-9, the J call TRBJ1-3, with 10 bases that match TRBD1. V lost 4 bases and J lost 3; bases outside the gene matches: 9. The CDR3 sequence is 17 residues long. The germline CDR1 and CDR2 sequences are SEHNR and FQNEAQ (reference sequence). CDR3 coding DNA: TGTGCCAGCAGCTCCTTCGCCGGGACAGGGGTTGGAAACACCATATATTTT. It is translated as CASSSFAGTGVGNTIYF.

The gene calls are TRBV2 and TRBJ1-1; D not resolved. The V end lost 6 bases, the J end lost 1 base, and 6 bases lay between the germline ends. From germline, CDR1 is SNHLY and CDR2 FYNNEI. The CDR3 spans 12 residues. This CDR3 reads CASSPSNTEAFF. The CDR3 bases are TGTGCCAGCAGCCCATCGAACACTGAAGCTTTCTTT.

This chain connects TRBV10-3 to TRBJ2-3; D perhaps matches TRBD2 (6 bases). This CDR3 spans 16 amino acids. The germline V gene encodes CDR1 ENHRY and CDR2 SYGVKD. The germline V and J ends were trimmed by 5 bases and 4 bases, with 19 bases remaining between them. The CDR3 here is CAISPSRGRFADTQYF. The CDR3 DNA sequence: TGTGCCATCAGTCCTTCCCGAGGGAGGTTCGCAGATACGCAGTATTTT.

The rearrangement links TRBV27 to TRBJ2-2, with 12 nucleotides matching TRBD2. Germline V CDR1 and CDR2: MNHEY, SMNVEV (reference sequence). The CDR3 sequence is 18 residues long. Trimming cost V 2 bases and J 7 bases; bases outside gene matches: 11. As DNA, the CDR3 is TGTGCCAGCAGTTTACCCCCTAGCGGGAGGGCCCGAAGCGGGGAGCTGTTTTTT. Amino acids: CASSLPPSGRARSGELFF.

The CDR3 reads CATSRTGVGEKLFF. The CDR3, as DNA: TGTGCCACTAGCCGGACGGGGGTCGGTGAAAAACTGTTTTTT. This chain connects TRBV2 to TRBJ1-4, with D possibly matching TRBD1 (5 bases). Germline V lookup: CDR1 SNHLY, CDR2 FYNNEI. Trimming pared 10 bases from V and 7 bases from J, leaving 19 bases between. This CDR3 has 14 amino acids.

The chain recombines TRBV6-6 with TRBJ2-7; no clear D gene. Germline CDR1 MNHNY, CDR2 SVGAGI (reference sequence). The CDR3 totals 10 residues. The V end lost 4 bases, the J end lost 5 bases, and 3 bases lay between the germline ends. CDR3 nucleotides: TGTGCCAGCAGTTCAAACGAGCAGTACTTC. Translating gives CASSSNEQYF.

The chain is built from TRBV10-1 and TRBJ2-1; 16 nucleotides agree with TRBD2. The J segment lost 2 bases and the V segment lost 8 bases, leaving 9 bases of the junction unmatched. The CDR3 extends over 18 amino acids. CDR1 is WNHNN, CDR2 SYGVQD, per germline (reference sequence). DNA of the CDR3: TGCGCCAGCGGTATGGGACTAGCGGGAGGGCCCGCCTACAATGAGCAGTTCTTC. Residues: CASGMGLAGGPAYNEQFF.

The V call is TRBV12-3 or TRBV12-4, the J call TRBJ2-4; 9 bases match TRBD2. There are 11 residues in the CDR3. With 5 bases clipped from V and 13 bases from J, the junction kept 3 bases outside the gene matches. The CDR3 sequence: CASSQGTSQYF. In nucleotides, the CDR3 is TGTGCCAGCAGTCAGGGGACTAGCCAGTACTTC.

The chain uses TRBV4-1 and TRBJ2-5; D unclear. Germline assignment: CDR1 MGHRA and CDR2 YSYEKL. The CDR3 consists of 13 residues. V shed 1 base and J shed 4 bases, with 7 bases lying between them. CDR3 sequence reads: CASSQGERETQYF. DNA of the CDR3: TGCGCCAGCAGCCAAGGAGAGAGAGAGACCCAGTACTTC.

The V and J genes are TRBV27 and TRBJ2-5; D unresolved. Germline V gene sequence: CDR1 MNHEY, CDR2 SMNVEV (reference sequence). There are 11 residues in the CDR3. V gave up 4 bases and J gave up 3 bases, with 3 bases separating them. CDR3 protein: CASSSEETQYF. The CDR3 nucleotides read TGTGCCAGCAGTTCTGAAGAGACCCAGTACTTC.

The V and J genes are TRBV9 and TRBJ2-1, with 13 bases matching TRBD2. CDR3 length equals 16 residues. Looked up from germline, CDR1 is SGDLS and CDR2 is YYNGEE. With 3 bases clipped from V and 6 bases from J, the junction kept 6 bases outside the gene matches. DNA for the CDR3: TGTGCCAGCAGCGCTAGGACTAGCGGGAGTAGCAATGAGCAGTTCTTC. This translates into CASSARTSGSSNEQFF.

This chain uses TRBV9 with TRBJ1-2, with 7 bases matching TRBD1. The CDR3 contains 13 residues. J lost 4 bases, V lost 2 bases, and 2 bases had no gene match. Germline values: CDR1 SGDLS, CDR2 YYNGEE. CDR3 amino acids: CASSVDRAYGYTF. CDR3 nucleotides: TGTGCCAGCAGCGTTGACAGGGCCTATGGCTACACCTTC. The full variable domain, its missing parts supplied by reference TRBV9 and TRBJ1-2, is DSGVTQTPKHLITATGQRVTLRCSPRSGDLSVYWYQQSLDQGLQFLIQYYNGEERAKGNILERFSAQQFPDLHSELNLSSLELGDSALYFCASSVDRAYGYTFGSGTRLTVV.

The chain combines TRBV9 with TRBJ2-3, with no clear D. V was pared by 4 bases and J by 2 bases, with 14 bases between. The CDR3 spans 15 residues. Germline CDR1 and CDR2: SGDLS and YYNGEE. Here the CDR3 DNA reads TGTGCCAGCAGCTCCGAGTCTATAGTCACAGATACGCAGTATTTT. It specifies CASSSESIVTDTQYF.

This chain joins TRBV12-5 and TRBJ1-3; perhaps TRBD1 as D (6 bases). Germline-derived CDR1 and CDR2 are LGHNT and FRNRAP. This CDR3 has 16 amino acids. Trimming left V 5 bases short and J 1 base short, with 15 bases between. The CDR3 region has the DNA TGTGCTAGTGGTCTATTAGGGGGGGTATCTGGAAACACCATATATTTT. It yields the protein CASGLLGGVSGNTIYF. The full variable domain, its missing parts supplied by reference TRBV12-5 and TRBJ1-3, is DARVTQTPRHKVTEMGQEVTMRCQPILGHNTVFWYRQTMMQGLELLAYFRNRAPLDDSGMPKDRFSAEMPDATLATLKIQPSEPRDSAVYFCASGLLGGVSGNTIYFGEGSWLTVV.

V is TRBV30 and J is TRBJ1-6, with unresolved D. This CDR3 contains 16 residues. The germline CDR1 and CDR2 sequences are GTSNPN and SVGIG (reference sequence). Between the trimmed V and J ends, which lost 1 base and 0 bases, there was a span of 10 bases. This chain's CDR3 is CAWSDKVSSYNSPLHF. In DNA, the CDR3 is TGTGCCTGGAGTGATAAAGTGAGCTCCTATAATTCACCCCTCCACTTT.

The J gene is TRBJ2-7, the V gene TRBV27; 9 bases match TRBD1. The trim removed 7 bases at V and 2 bases at J, leaving 9 bases unmatched. Germline CDR1 reads MNHEY; CDR2 reads SMNVEV (reference sequence). CDR3 length: 15 residues. The CDR3 loop is CASTIIQGATYEQYF. As DNA, the CDR3 is TGTGCCAGCACCATAATACAGGGGGCAACCTACGAGCAGTACTTC.

The chain joins TRBV7-9 to TRBJ2-5; D is possibly TRBD1 (5 bases). The length of the CDR3 is 15 residues. Trimming pared 8 bases from V and 2 bases from J, leaving 18 bases between. Germline V gene lookup returns CDR1 SEHNR and CDR2 FQNEAQ (reference sequence). The CDR3 region is CASGQITGGQETQYF. As DNA, the CDR3 is TGTGCCAGCGGCCAGATAACAGGCGGACAAGAGACCCAGTACTTC.

This clone was detected once. The chain employs TRBV29-1 and TRBJ2-3; tentatively, D is TRBD1 (6 bases). This CDR3 comprises 13 residues. The V end lost 7 bases, the J end lost 4 bases, and 15 bases lay between the germline ends. Per germline, CDR1 SQVTM and CDR2 ANQGSEA. As DNA, the CDR3 is TGCAGCGCCTCGGCAGGGGTCCCAGATACGCAGTATTTT. Encoded protein: CSASAGVPDTQYF.

The rearrangement joins TRBV4-3 to TRBJ2-2; 9 nucleotides agree with TRBD2. The CDR3 is 15 residues long. Germline trimming cut 5 bases from V and 2 bases from J; bases unmatched to any gene: 3. Germline values: CDR1 LGHNA, CDR2 YSLEER. CDR3 region: CASSGLAGNTGELFF. The CDR3 DNA reads as TGCGCCAGCAGCGGGCTAGCGGGAAACACCGGGGAGCTGTTTTTT.

The rearrangement links TRBV2 to TRBJ2-6; 8 bases are a match to TRBD2. Germline-derived CDR1 and CDR2 are SNHLY and FYNNEI. With 8 bases clipped from V and 1 base from J, the junction kept 4 bases outside the gene matches. The CDR3 consists of 15 residues. CDR3 protein: CASGRGESGANVLTF. In DNA form, the CDR3 reads TGTGCCAGCGGGCGGGGGGAGTCTGGGGCCAACGTCCTGACTTTC.